The clone carrying this T cell receptor (beta chain) came up a few times. Its specificity is not known. A single record per CDR3 protein comes from TCRdb applying MiXCR to the reads. The repertoire includes hundreds of thousands of distinct CDR3 sequences, roughly 33% of them detected once, and under 15% sits in the top ten. The data originate from a study of T cell repertoires in cytomegalovirus infection. Across the whole study: CMV epitopes that were recently identified and HLA-C-restricted were used alongside well-studied HLA-B-restricted ones. Shared public TCR beta signatures pointed to both CMV infection and a matching HLA type.

Study-wide results and caveats: Cumulative public TCR beta family frequency identified CMV carriers with the relevant HLA. It was HLA-C-restricted CMV-specific TCR beta clonotypes that dominated the response ex vivo.

V lost 4 bases, J lost 8 bases, and 21 bases lay in between. CDR3 size: 16 residues. In germline, CDR1 is SGHDT, CDR2 YYEEEE. This specimen was cultured CD8+ T cells from PBMCs, taken from culture after CMV antigen stimulation. The V call is TRBV5-6, the J call TRBJ1-4, with D uncertain. This receptor was identified in a human donor in good health (CMV status not recorded). Some clones in this sample may be carry-over from other donors' samples. The chain's CDR3 is CASSPGVVLLEEKLFF. CDR3 nucleotide sequence: TGTGCCAGCAGCCCCGGGGTAGTGCTTCTTGAAGAAAAACTGTTTTTT.